This paragraph covers one T cell receptor (beta chain) sequence. A multiplex PCR was run with 60 Vbeta primers and 13 Jbeta primers. Sequencing was performed with immunoSEQ multiplex PCR; in TCRdb, only in-frame clones are kept and a portion is missing. The sample lists approximately 190,000 clones; 81% were seen once. The length of the CDR3 is 13 residues. The germline V gene has CDR1 SNHLY and CDR2 FYNNEI. The J segment lost 7 bases and the V segment lost 6 bases, leaving 4 bases of the junction unmatched. This specimen comes from a study of cytomegalovirus exposure and HLA in healthy donors. Across the whole study: Early on, a data release was issued that held roughly 80 million unique TCRs from HLA-typed donors.

The sequence came from a man in his fifties in good health and CMV-seronegative. The V and J genes are TRBV2 and TRBJ1-5; 9 nucleotides align to TRBD1. Sequencing was performed on PBMCs. CDR3 region: CASSATGGQPQHF. CDR3 sequence (DNA): TGTGCCAGCAGCGCAACAGGGGGCCAGCCCCAGCATTTT.